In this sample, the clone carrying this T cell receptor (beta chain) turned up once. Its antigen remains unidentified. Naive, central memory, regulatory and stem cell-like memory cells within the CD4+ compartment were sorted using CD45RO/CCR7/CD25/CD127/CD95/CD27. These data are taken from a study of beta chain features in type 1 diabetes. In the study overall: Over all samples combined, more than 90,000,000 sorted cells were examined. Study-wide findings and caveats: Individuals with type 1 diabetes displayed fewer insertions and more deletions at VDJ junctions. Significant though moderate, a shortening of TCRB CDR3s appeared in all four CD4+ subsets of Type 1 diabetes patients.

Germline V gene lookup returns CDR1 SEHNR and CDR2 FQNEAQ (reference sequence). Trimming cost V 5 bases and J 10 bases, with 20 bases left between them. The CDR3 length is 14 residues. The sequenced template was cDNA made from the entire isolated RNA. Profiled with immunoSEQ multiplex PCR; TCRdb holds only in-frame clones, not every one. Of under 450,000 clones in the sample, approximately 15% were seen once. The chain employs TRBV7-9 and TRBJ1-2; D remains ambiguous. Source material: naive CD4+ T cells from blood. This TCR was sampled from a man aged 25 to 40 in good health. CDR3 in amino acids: CASSPSIRGKDYTF. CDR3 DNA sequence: TGTGCCAGCAGCCCGTCAATACGGGGTAAAGACTACACCTTC.